This is a list of T cell receptor beta chains from one sample in a study of T cell responses to AZD1222 COVID-19 vaccine. Profiling relied on immunoSEQ multiplex PCR, and the TCRdb table lists in-frame clones only, not all of them. The sample has 200,000 or so clones; 94% are singletons. The source was peripheral blood, collected on day 0 of AZD1222 vaccination. The origin of the receptors is an adult in good health. CDR3s include the opening cysteine and the closing phenylalanine or tryptophan. The D gene is left open where the match is weak. A clone size is listed for some rows: how often the clone was seen (once, few, many), or a class if it is expanded.

D: .
size: .
V: TRBV19
J: TRBJ2-3
DNA: TGTGCCAGTAGTCGGAACAGCAAGACAGATACGCAGTATTTT
CDR3: CASSRNSKTDTQYF

D: .
size: .
V: TRBV28
J: TRBJ2-7
DNA: TGTGCCAGCAGTTACTCGGTCTACGAGCAGTACTTC
CDR3: CASSYSVYEQYF

D: .
size: .
V: TRBV19
J: TRBJ1-5
DNA: TGTGCCAGTAGTATACTATCACAAGGCTTCAATCAGCCCCAGCATTTT
CDR3: CASSILSQGFNQPQHF

D: TRBD1
size: .
V: TRBV5-8
J: TRBJ1-3
DNA: TGTGCCAGCAGCGTCTCGACAGGGAGTGGAAACACCATATATTTT
CDR3: CASSVSTGSGNTIYF

D: .
size: .
V: TRBV20-1
J: TRBJ2-3
DNA: TGCAGTGCGGGACCCACAGATACGCAGTATTTT
CDR3: CSAGPTDTQYF

D: .
size: .
V: TRBV7-2
J: TRBJ2-7
DNA: TGTGCCAGCAGCTTAGACTTCGAGCAGTACTTC
CDR3: CASSLDFEQYF

D: TRBD1
size: .
V: TRBV4-1
J: TRBJ1-1
DNA: TGCGCCAGCAGCCAACCGGGACAGGGGCCCGAGGCTTTCTTT
CDR3: CASSQPGQGPEAFF

D: .
size: .
V: TRBV30
J: TRBJ1-1
DNA: TGTGCCTGGAGCGGAATAGGGGACTTTCCGGGGAGAACTGAAGCTTTCTTT
CDR3: CAWSGIGDFPGRTEAFF

D: TRBD2
size: .
V: TRBV4-1
J: TRBJ2-7
DNA: TGCGCCAGCAGCCAAGATCGGGCTAGCGGGAGGGATGAGCAGTACTTC
CDR3: CASSQDRASGRDEQYF

D: .
size: .
V: TRBV5-4
J: TRBJ2-7
DNA: TGTGCCAGCAGCTTGGGAGGGAGTGGCTACGAGCAGTACTTC
CDR3: CASSLGGSGYEQYF

D: TRBD1
size: .
V: TRBV13
J: TRBJ2-7
DNA: TGTGCCAGCAGCTTATGGGACAGCACCTACGAGCAGTACTTC
CDR3: CASSLWDSTYEQYF

D: TRBD1
size: once
V: TRBV24-1
J: TRBJ1-5
DNA: TGTGCCACCAGCCCGACAGGGAGGAGCAATCAGCCCCAGCATTTT
CDR3: CATSPTGRSNQPQHF

D: .
size: .
V: TRBV18
J: TRBJ1-3
DNA: TGTGCCAGCTCACCTCCGAGCGGTGGAAACACCATATATTTT
CDR3: CASSPPSGGNTIYF

D: .
size: .
V: TRBV29-1
J: TRBJ2-7
DNA: TGCAGCGTTGAAGACGAAGCAGGGAGACCCTACGAGCAGTACTTC
CDR3: CSVEDEAGRPYEQYF

D: TRBD2
size: .
V: TRBV5-1
J: TRBJ2-2
DNA: TGCGCCAGCAGCCCTAGCGGGAGTCCCGGGGAGCTGTTTTTT
CDR3: CASSPSGSPGELFF

D: TRBD2
size: .
V: TRBV19
J: TRBJ2-3
DNA: TGTGCCAGTAGTATAGACCCTCGGGGACGGGGACTACCCGACACAGATACGCAGTATTTT
CDR3: CASSIDPRGRGLPDTDTQYF

D: TRBD1
size: .
V: TRBV2
J: TRBJ2-7
DNA: TGTGCCAGCACGTCCGACAGGGAGTTCTACGAGCAGTACTTC
CDR3: CASTSDREFYEQYF

D: .
size: once
V: TRBV29-1
J: TRBJ1-1
DNA: TGCAGCGCCCAACAAAACGCTGAAGCTTTCTTT
CDR3: CSAQQNAEAFF

D: TRBD1
size: .
V: TRBV19
J: TRBJ2-7
DNA: TGTGCCAGTAGTGCCTCGGACAGGGACCCCTACGAGCAGTACTTC
CDR3: CASSASDRDPYEQYF

D: .
size: .
V: TRBV24-1
J: TRBJ2-3
DNA: TGTGCCACCAGTGATTTTGGGAGCAGGGGCCCCACAGATACGCAGTATTTT
CDR3: CATSDFGSRGPTDTQYF

D: .
size: .
V: TRBV28
J: TRBJ2-7
DNA: TGTGCCACCTCCACCTTCTACGAGCAGTACTTC
CDR3: CATSTFYEQYF

D: .
size: .
V: TRBV5-1
J: TRBJ2-2
DNA: TGCGCCAGCAGGGATAAGAACACCGGGGAGCTGTTTTTT
CDR3: CASRDKNTGELFF

D: TRBD2
size: .
V: TRBV27
J: TRBJ2-7
DNA: TGTGCCAGCAGCCCCCGACTAGCCTCCTACGAGCAGTACTTC
CDR3: CASSPRLASYEQYF

D: TRBD2
size: .
V: TRBV4-1
J: TRBJ2-5
DNA: TGCGCCAGCAGCCAAGACGGACTAGCGGGAGACATCCAAGAGACCCAGTACTTC
CDR3: CASSQDGLAGDIQETQYF

D: .
size: .
V: TRBV28
J: TRBJ1-1
DNA: TGTGCCAGCAGTAGCGATATCGGAGGCTGGGCTTTCTTT
CDR3: CASSSDIGGWAFF

D: TRBD2
size: .
V: TRBV5-1
J: TRBJ2-2
DNA: TGCGCCAGCAGCTTGGATCTAGCGGTGAACACCGGGGAGCTGTTTTTT
CDR3: CASSLDLAVNTGELFF

D: .
size: .
V: TRBV5-8
J: TRBJ2-7
DNA: TGTGCCAGCAGCTTGGAGGGGAACTACGAGCAGTACTTC
CDR3: CASSLEGNYEQYF

D: TRBD2
size: .
V: TRBV10-3
J: TRBJ2-7
DNA: TGTGCCATCAGTGTAGGGACTAGCGGGAGCAGATACGAGCAGTACTTC
CDR3: CAISVGTSGSRYEQYF

D: .
size: few
V: TRBV6-5
J: TRBJ2-1
DNA: TGTGCCAGCAAAGAAAGGGTTTACAATGAGCAGTTCTTC
CDR3: CASKERVYNEQFF

D: TRBD1
size: .
V: TRBV11-2
J: TRBJ1-6
DNA: TGTGCCAGCAGTATCAGACAGGGGCTTAATTCACCCCTCCACTTT
CDR3: CASSIRQGLNSPLHF

D: TRBD1
size: .
V: TRBV6-2/TRBV6-3
J: TRBJ1-5
DNA: TGTGCCAGCAGTCCCGGGACAGGGGGCGCTTTTAGCAATCAGCCCCAGCATTTT
CDR3: CASSPGTGGAFSNQPQHF

D: TRBD2
size: .
V: TRBV5-1
J: TRBJ2-7
DNA: TGCGCCAGCAGCTTGGGTTCTAGCGGGAGGGGCTACGAGCAGTACTTC
CDR3: CASSLGSSGRGYEQYF

D: .
size: .
V: TRBV13
J: TRBJ2-2
DNA: TGTGCCAGCAGAAGGGACGGACGAACCTCCGGGGAGCTGTTTTTT
CDR3: CASRRDGRTSGELFF

D: .
size: .
V: TRBV18
J: TRBJ2-7
DNA: TGTGCCAGCTCACCACCGGGCTCACCCTACGAGCAGTACTTC
CDR3: CASSPPGSPYEQYF

D: .
size: .
V: TRBV5-1
J: TRBJ2-1
DNA: TGCGCCAGCAGTTTGGCCGCCCACAGGGCGACCAATGAGCAGTTCTTC
CDR3: CASSLAAHRATNEQFF

D: .
size: .
V: TRBV11-3
J: TRBJ1-1
DNA: TGTGCCAGCAGCTTCGATAGGGGCAGGGGTGGGGAGGACACTGAAGCTTTCTTT
CDR3: CASSFDRGRGGEDTEAFF

D: .
size: .
V: TRBV2
J: TRBJ2-7
DNA: TGTGCCAGCAGCGACAGCTACGAGCAGTACTTC
CDR3: CASSDSYEQYF

D: .
size: .
V: TRBV5-4
J: TRBJ2-7
DNA: TGTGCCAGCAGCTTGGACGGGGGAGGAATGCCCTACGAGCAGTACTTC
CDR3: CASSLDGGGMPYEQYF

D: .
size: .
V: TRBV3-1/TRBV3-2
J: TRBJ2-7
DNA: TGTGCCAGCAGCCAAGGTGCCGGGGGCGTAAAGTTACAGTACTTC
CDR3: CASSQGAGGVKLQYF

D: TRBD1
size: once
V: TRBV30
J: TRBJ2-7
DNA: TGTGCCTGGAGGGGACAGGGAGGCTACTACGAGCAGTACTTC
CDR3: CAWRGQGGYYEQYF

D: TRBD1
size: .
V: TRBV24-1
J: TRBJ1-5
DNA: TGTGCCACCAGTGATGTCACAGGGGGCCACCAGCCCCAGCATTTT
CDR3: CATSDVTGGHQPQHF

D: .
size: .
V: TRBV30
J: TRBJ1-1
DNA: TGTGCCTGGAGTGTCACAGGGTTGAACACTGAAGCTTTCTTT
CDR3: CAWSVTGLNTEAFF

D: TRBD2
size: .
V: TRBV12-5
J: TRBJ2-1
DNA: TGTGCTAGTGGTATTACTAGCGGGAGCTACAATGAGCAGTTCTTC
CDR3: CASGITSGSYNEQFF

D: TRBD1
size: .
V: TRBV19
J: TRBJ2-1
DNA: TGTGCCAGTAGGGGGGCCCGACAGGGAACTCGCAATGAGCAGTTCTTC
CDR3: CASRGARQGTRNEQFF

D: TRBD2
size: .
V: TRBV2
J: TRBJ2-2
DNA: TGTGCCAGCAGGGGACTAGCGGGAGGAACCGGGGAGCTGTTTTTT
CDR3: CASRGLAGGTGELFF

D: TRBD1
size: once
V: TRBV10-1
J: TRBJ1-2
DNA: TGCGCCAGCAGTGACAGGGGGAGTTATGGCTACACCTTC
CDR3: CASSDRGSYGYTF

D: .
size: few
V: TRBV16
J: TRBJ1-2
DNA: TGTGCCAGCAGCCAATCGCGGGCTGGCTACACCTTC
CDR3: CASSQSRAGYTF

D: TRBD1
size: .
V: TRBV24-1
J: TRBJ1-1
DNA: TGTGCCACCAGAACAGACAGGGGAGGATTCACTGAAGCTTTCTTT
CDR3: CATRTDRGGFTEAFF

D: TRBD2
size: .
V: TRBV7-8
J: TRBJ2-5
DNA: TGTGCCAGCAGTACTATAGCGGGGGGAACCCAGTACTTC
CDR3: CASSTIAGGTQYF

D: TRBD2
size: .
V: TRBV9
J: TRBJ2-1
DNA: TGTGCCAGCAGCCCACGGGAGGCTAGCGGGAGGGCCGAGAAGCAGTTCTTC
CDR3: CASSPREASGRAEKQFF

D: .
size: once
V: TRBV30
J: TRBJ1-3
DNA: TGTGCCTGGAGTGATGGTAGCTCTGGAAACACCATATATTTT
CDR3: CAWSDGSSGNTIYF

D: .
size: .
V: TRBV29-1
J: TRBJ1-1
DNA: TGCAGCGTATGCCGTCTTGGGGGCACTGAAGCTTTCTTT
CDR3: CSVCRLGGTEAFF

D: TRBD1
size: .
V: TRBV19
J: TRBJ2-7
DNA: TGTGCCAGTAGTATAAGGACAGGAACCTACGAGCAGTACTTC
CDR3: CASSIRTGTYEQYF

D: TRBD1
size: .
V: TRBV6-5
J: TRBJ1-2
DNA: TGTGCCAGCAGACCCTCGGGACAGGTCTATGGCTACACCTTC
CDR3: CASRPSGQVYGYTF

D: .
size: few
V: TRBV7-7
J: TRBJ1-2
DNA: TGTGCTAGCAGCTTAGTTAGGTGGGGGTACCTCTACGGCTACACCTTC
CDR3: CASSLVRWGYLYGYTF

D: .
size: .
V: TRBV2
J: TRBJ1-5
DNA: TGTGCCAGCAGTTCTGACAGACACCGCAATCAGCCCCAGCATTTT
CDR3: CASSSDRHRNQPQHF

D: .
size: .
V: TRBV25-1
J: TRBJ2-2
DNA: TGTGCCAGCAGATACAGGGTAGGCGGGGAGCTGTTTTTT
CDR3: CASRYRVGGELFF